Listed here is a single T cell receptor (beta chain). This sample is part of a study of T cells in tuberculosis. Study context: CD1B tetramers identified T cells specific for mycobacterial lipid GMM.

Germline values: CDR1 SGHAT, CDR2 FQNNGV. This CDR3 has 13 residues. Study-wide findings and caveats: T cells binding CD1B-GMM tetramer weakly possibly escaped the sort.

Sorting used thawed, overnight-rested PBMC stained with anti-CD3, a viability dye and GMM-loaded CD1B tetramer. C32 glucose monomycolate from Rhodococcus equi was loaded onto the CD1B tetramers. PBMC for tetramer sorting were first depleted of CD14-expressing monocytes. TCR-alpha and TCR-beta chains were sequenced unpaired. The assay was immunoSEQ multiplex PCR, and TCRdb's table has in-frame clones only and misses some. The table has 60,000 or so clones, about 76% seen once. The receptor's source is an adult woman with latent tuberculosis. Sequenced material: CD1b-GMM tetramer-negative cells sorted from PBMCs. The chain carries TRBV11-2 and TRBJ2-5; a possible D gene is TRBD1 (5 bases). The J call could be wrong; TRBJ2-7 is a better fit for the DNA end. The DNA for the CDR3 is TGTGCCAGCAGCACCGAAGGACATGGCGAGCAGTACTTC. This codes for CASSTEGHGEQYF.